The 30 T cell receptor beta chains given below trace back to one sample, sequenced in a study of cytomegalovirus exposure and HLA in healthy donors (dated by TCRdb to the late 2010s). Libraries were constructed by the immunoSEQ multiplex PCR assay. For the multiplex PCR, a mixture combining 60 forward primers for TCR Vbeta segments and 13 reverse primers for TCR Jbeta segments was used. This is the immuneACCESS table as TCRdb keeps it, with only in-frame sequences that have V and J called. A part of the clones is gone; compared with another copy, unresolved V genes explain less than half, and the rest is unexplained. The sample data list 160,000 or so clones, and just over 70% of these were observed just once. About 2.5% of the sample lies in the top ten. Material: PBMCs. All receptors derive from a human donor in good health.

The gene calls are TRBV11-2 and TRBJ2-5; 8 nucleotides align to TRBD2. Germline values: CDR1 SGHAT, CDR2 FQNNGV. V gave up 4 bases and J gave up 2 bases; unmatched junction bases: 9. The length of the CDR3 is 16 residues. CDR3 residues: CASSSILTSVQETQYF. The CDR3 nucleotides are TGTGCCAGCAGCTCCATCTTGACTAGCGTTCAAGAGACCCAGTACTTC.

The CDR3 sequence: CASSVGVDMNTEAFF. The CDR3 coding sequence is TGTGCCAGCAGCGTAGGAGTGGACATGAACACTGAAGCTTTCTTT. This chain joins TRBV9 and TRBJ1-1; weak D call: TRBD1 (5 bases). CDR3 size: 15 residues. V lost 0 bases and J 0 bases, leaving 9 bases between the germline ends. Germline V gives CDR1 SGDLS, CDR2 YYNGEE.

This clone turned up a few times. The rearrangement uses TRBV9 and TRBJ2-3; 7 bases fit TRBD2. Germline CDR1 and CDR2: SGDLS and YYNGEE. The CDR3 sequence is 15 residues long. V was pared by 4 bases and J by 1 base, with 6 bases of the junction left unmatched. DNA of the CDR3: TGTGCCAGCAGCCCAGAAACTAGCGGCACAGATACGCAGTATTTT. It encodes CASSPETSGTDTQYF.

This rearrangement joins TRBV18 to TRBJ1-5; possible D gene TRBD1, 6 bases. The CDR3 has 13 amino acids. Germline assignment: CDR1 KGHSH and CDR2 LQKENI. The ends were cut back, 8 bases at V and 9 bases at J, with 17 bases in the middle. As DNA, the CDR3 is TGTGCCAGCCTGGACAGCCCAAATGGGCCCCAGCATTTT. Translating gives CASLDSPNGPQHF.

This sequence joins TRBV19 and TRBJ2-5, with D hard to call. CDR1 and CDR2 from the germline V gene are LNHDA and SQIVND (reference sequence). CDR3 length: 13 amino acids. V lost 3 bases and J 4 bases, leaving 9 bases between the germline ends. Here the CDR3 reads CASSIGQRETQYF. The CDR3 DNA sequence: TGTGCCAGTAGTATTGGGCAGAGAGAGACCCAGTACTTC.

The chain recombines TRBV7-9 with TRBJ1-6; D not resolved. From germline, CDR1 is SEHNR and CDR2 FQNEAQ (reference sequence). The ends were cut back, 2 bases at V and 10 bases at J, with 6 bases in the middle. This CDR3 contains 12 residues. The CDR3 sequence: CASSLTSSPLHF. CDR3 sequence (DNA): TGTGCCAGCAGCTTAACTAGCTCACCCCTCCACTTT.

V gene TRBV7-9 combines with J gene TRBJ1-4, with 9 bases fitting TRBD1. The CDR3 runs to 16 residues. Germline V CDR1 and CDR2: SEHNR, FQNEAQ (reference sequence). The V and J ends lost 5 bases and 8 bases, in that order; junction bases with no gene match: 12. This chain's CDR3 is CASSPSDRGAREKLFF. The CDR3 coding sequence is TGTGCCAGCAGCCCGTCCGACAGGGGGGCTAGGGAAAAACTGTTTTTT.

This chain joins TRBV30 and TRBJ1-1; D possibly corresponds to TRBD1 (5 bases). CDR1 and CDR2 (germline): GTSNPN, SVGIG (reference sequence). V was shortened by 2 bases and J by 8 bases, with 12 bases between the two germline ends. The CDR3 spans 12 residues. CDR3 protein: CAWSQSRGEAFF. The DNA of the CDR3 is TGTGCCTGGAGTCAGAGCCGGGGGGAAGCTTTCTTT.

The J gene is TRBJ2-5, the V gene TRBV27; the D gene is possibly TRBD2 (5 bases). This CDR3 has 15 residues. Per the germline V gene, CDR1 is MNHEY and CDR2 is SMNVEV (reference sequence). The ends were cut back, 3 bases at V and 4 bases at J, with 15 bases in the middle. Here the CDR3 DNA reads TGTGCCAGCAGTTTGGGCGCCCGGGAAGGAGAGACCCAGTACTTC. Translation: CASSLGAREGETQYF.

For the CDR3, the DNA is TGTGCCAGCAGTGAACCTGGGACAATCCGTGGCTACACCTTC. Translating gives CASSEPGTIRGYTF. The rearrangement uses TRBV6-1 and TRBJ1-2; a possible D gene is TRBD1 (6 bases). Germline-derived CDR1 and CDR2 are MNHNS and SASEGT. The CDR3 runs 14 residues. With 2 bases removed from V and 7 bases from J, the gap between germline ends came to 14 bases.

The chain uses TRBV4-3 and TRBJ1-2; a weak D match, TRBD1 (6 bases). The CDR3 is 17 residues long. Germline V gene lookup returns CDR1 LGHNA and CDR2 YSLEER. Between the trimmed V and J ends, which lost 4 bases and 0 bases, there was a span of 18 bases. CDR3 region: CASSPGRIQGSNYGYTF. The CDR3 DNA reads as TGCGCCAGCAGCCCTGGACGGATACAGGGTTCTAACTATGGCTACACCTTC.

The rearrangement links TRBV4-3 to TRBJ1-2, with 7 bases identical to TRBD1. The CDR3 has 15 residues. Germline V CDR1 and CDR2: LGHNA, YSLEER. Trimming removed 1 base from V and 3 bases from J; junction bases left unmatched: 5. In DNA form, the CDR3 reads TGCGCCAGCAGCCAAGCACTGCAGGGGGACTATGGCTACACCTTC. Its protein product is CASSQALQGDYGYTF.

This rearrangement joins TRBV2 to TRBJ1-2; D may be TRBD1 (5 bases). The germline V gene has CDR1 SNHLY and CDR2 FYNNEI. The CDR3 is 17 amino acids. V lost 4 bases, J lost 1 base, and 19 bases lay in between. In nucleotides, the CDR3 is TGTGCCAGCAGTGTTTTGGGGGGGAGAACGGGTAACTATGGCTACACCTTC. The encoded protein is CASSVLGGRTGNYGYTF.

V gene TRBV7-2 combines with J gene TRBJ1-2, with D unclear. There are 13 residues in the CDR3. V shed 0 bases and J shed 8 bases, with 10 bases lying between them. Germline V gene lookup returns CDR1 SGHTA and CDR2 FQGNSA. The CDR3 region is CASSLAQVSGYTF. CDR3 coding DNA: TGTGCCAGCAGCTTAGCGCAGGTCAGCGGCTACACCTTC.

CDR3 nucleotide sequence: TGTGCCACCTCTAAGACAGACTATAATTCACCCCTCCACTTT. Protein: CATSKTDYNSPLHF. The chain recombines TRBV10-3 with TRBJ1-6; a weak D match, TRBD1 (5 bases). Germline V gives CDR1 ENHRY, CDR2 SYGVKD. Trimming shortened V by 10 bases and J by 3 bases, and 13 bases separated the two germline ends. The CDR3 has 14 residues.

This clone has just a few counts. The chain employs TRBV4-2 and TRBJ1-6; TRBD1 is a possible D gene (6 bases). Germline CDR1 LGHNA, CDR2 YNFKEQ. Trimming removed 1 base at V and 5 bases at J, with 21 bases between. The CDR3 has 19 amino acids. CDR3 coding DNA: TGTGCCAGCAGCCAAGCCTCTCCGGAACATGGGACAAATAATTCACCCCTCCACTTT. Translating it yields CASSQASPEHGTNNSPLHF.

This clone was seen a handful of times. This chain joins TRBV10-1 and TRBJ1-1; TRBD1 matches 8 bases. The germline gives CDR1 WNHNN, CDR2 SYGVQD (reference sequence). CDR3 length: 12 residues. V gave up 8 bases and J gave up 3 bases; unmatched junction bases: 2. CDR3 amino acids: CASAQGDTEAFF. The CDR3 coding sequence is TGCGCCAGCGCACAGGGGGACACTGAAGCTTTCTTT.

The chain carries TRBV6-5 and TRBJ2-2, with TRBD2 identical over 7 bases. The ends lost 8 bases at V and 6 bases at J; junction bases unmatched: 9. The CDR3 totals 14 residues. Germline-derived CDR1 and CDR2 are MNHEY and SVGAGI. CDR3: CASRRDYLSGELFF. The CDR3 bases are TGTGCCAGCCGCCGGGACTATCTTTCCGGGGAGCTGTTTTTT.

This rearrangement joins TRBV7-2 to TRBJ1-1, with 7 bases identical to TRBD1. Trimming at V came to 5 bases and at J to 2 bases, leaving 5 bases not matched to a gene. This CDR3 is 14 amino acids long. Per germline, CDR1 SGHTA and CDR2 FQGNSA. The CDR3 loop reads CASSKTGFNTEAFF. The CDR3 region has the DNA TGTGCCAGCAGCAAGACAGGGTTTAACACTGAAGCTTTCTTT.

This clone was picked up a small number of times. J is TRBJ2-2 and V is TRBV5-6, with a tentative D call TRBD1 (6 bases). Trimming stripped 2 bases from V and 5 bases from J, with 10 bases between. The CDR3 consists of 14 residues. From germline, CDR1 is SGHDT and CDR2 YYEEEE. The CDR3 here is CASSFRGRTGELFF. The CDR3 region has the DNA TGTGCCAGCAGCTTCAGGGGTCGGACCGGGGAGCTGTTTTTT.

This clone showed up many times. The chain combines TRBV6-5 with TRBJ1-1; no reliable D call. The germline V and J ends were trimmed by 2 bases and 1 base, with 8 bases remaining between them. The germline gives CDR1 MNHEY, CDR2 SVGAGI. The CDR3 runs 14 residues. CDR3 amino acids: CASSYMGENTEAFF. The CDR3 DNA follows: TGTGCCAGCAGTTACATGGGAGAGAACACTGAAGCTTTCTTT.

The chain joins TRBV15 to TRBJ1-2; tentatively, D is TRBD1 (5 bases). Germline V gives CDR1 LNHNV, CDR2 YYDKDF (reference sequence). With 5 bases removed from V and 4 bases from J, the gap between germline ends came to 11 bases. The CDR3 totals 13 residues. The CDR3 nucleotides are TGTGCCACCAGCGGTGGGGCAGTCTATGGCTACACCTTC. Translation gives CATSGGAVYGYTF.

The chain recombines TRBV9 with TRBJ2-3; 8 bases fit TRBD2. The CDR3 contains 16 residues. CDR1 SGDLS and CDR2 YYNGEE come from the germline V gene. Trimming took 4 bases from V and 0 from J; bases not matched to a gene: 7. CDR3 in DNA: TGTGCCAGCAGCCCTGGTGGCGGGGGGAGCACAGATACGCAGTATTTT. Translating gives CASSPGGGGSTDTQYF.

The chain is built from TRBV5-1 and TRBJ2-7; 9 bases are a match to TRBD2. Trimming took 0 bases from V and 0 from J; bases not matched to a gene: 4. Germline CDR1 SGHRS, CDR2 YFSETQ. The CDR3 has 16 residues. The CDR3 spells CASSLVPSGVSYEQYF. The CDR3 region has the DNA TGCGCCAGCAGCTTGGTGCCTAGCGGGGTCTCCTACGAGCAGTACTTC.

This clone was counted once. V and J are TRBV7-9 and TRBJ2-7; D may be TRBD1 (8 bases). The germline gives CDR1 SEHNR, CDR2 FQNEAQ (reference sequence). Between the trimmed V and J ends, which lost 5 bases and 6 bases, there was a span of 20 bases. CDR3 length: 15 residues. CDR3 amino acids: CASSTAGQDGGEQYF. The CDR3 coding sequence is TGTGCCAGCAGCACAGCGGGACAGGATGGGGGCGAGCAGTACTTC.

This chain connects TRBV30 to TRBJ2-7; no clear D gene. The V end was cut by 0 bases, the J end by 3 bases, with 6 bases between. The CDR3 totals 12 residues. Germline V gives CDR1 GTSNPN, CDR2 SVGIG (reference sequence). In DNA form, the CDR3 reads TGTGCCTGGAGTGTCAGTCACTACGAGCAGTACTTC. Encoded protein: CAWSVSHYEQYF.

This chain uses TRBV9 with TRBJ2-1; D is unresolved. The CDR3 has 15 residues. With 3 bases removed from V and 0 bases from J, the gap between germline ends came to 10 bases. The germline gives CDR1 SGDLS, CDR2 YYNGEE. The CDR3 DNA reads as TGTGCCAGCAGCGGCGACATAAGCTCCTACAATGAGCAGTTCTTC. It yields the protein CASSGDISSYNEQFF.

The rearrangement links TRBV18 to TRBJ1-4, with a weak D call TRBD1 (6 bases). Trimming pared 5 bases from V and 0 bases from J, leaving 10 bases between. CDR3 size: 15 residues. From germline, CDR1 is KGHSH and CDR2 LQKENI. CDR3 DNA: TGTGCCAGCTCAACCGACAGGTCAACTAATGAAAAACTGTTTTTT. This gives the protein CASSTDRSTNEKLFF.

This clone was detected once. V usage is TRBV27 and J usage is TRBJ2-5, with unresolved D. Near its end, the DNA agrees better with TRBJ2-7, so the J call may be wrong. The germline V gene has CDR1 MNHEY and CDR2 SMNVEV (reference sequence). The CDR3 covers 11 residues. CDR3 loop: CATLGSYEQYF. The CDR3 nucleotides are TGTGCCACCCTAGGATCCTACGAGCAGTACTTC.

V and J are TRBV27 and TRBJ2-7, with 8 bases lining up with TRBD2. The V segment lost 5 bases and the J segment 5 bases; nucleotides outside the gene matches: 11. CDR3 length: 15 amino acids. The germline V gene has CDR1 MNHEY and CDR2 SMNVEV (reference sequence). CDR3 sequence reads: CASSPSQRGIHEQYF. In DNA form, the CDR3 reads TGTGCCAGCAGTCCCTCACAGCGGGGGATCCACGAGCAGTACTTC.